This is a list of T cell receptor beta chains from one sample in a study of beta chain features in type 1 diabetes. TCRdb's table, derived via immunoSEQ multiplex PCR, lists solely in-frame clones and lacks some. This sample has 350,000 or so clones; 15% to 20% occur once, and the top ten carry approximately 0.041%. The source material was naive CD4+ T cells from blood. The receptor source for this set is a woman aged 18-29 years in good health. CDR3s include the opening cysteine and the closing phenylalanine or tryptophan. A D gene is named only where the DNA matches it firmly. For some rows the clone size is stated as once, few or many, or as a class when expanded; others skip it.

clone_size j_call v_call d_call cdr3_nt cdr3_aa
NA TRBJ1-1 TRBV14 TRBD1 TGTGCCAGCAGTCGGGACAGTCACACTGAAGCTTTCTTT CASSRDSHTEAFF
once TRBJ1-5 TRBV5-5 TRBD1 TGTGCCAGCAGCAGGACAGGGGGTATTGTTAGCAATCAGCCCCAGCATTTT CASSRTGGIVSNQPQHF
few TRBJ2-3 TRBV4-2 TRBD2 TGTGCCAGCAGCCAAGTGGGAGGGGCTTTCGGGGCGCAGTATTTT CASSQVGGAFGAQYF
NA TRBJ1-5 TRBV19 TRBD1 TGTGCCAGTAGTGAATGGGACAGGGGTCGCAATCAGCCCCAGCATTTT CASSEWDRGRNQPQHF
NA TRBJ2-5 TRBV5-4 TRBD2 TGTGCCAGCAGCTTCTGGGGGGGAGAGACCCAGTACTTC CASSFWGGETQYF
NA TRBJ1-3 TRBV30 NA TGTGCCTGGAGACAAAGCTCAGCGAACTCTGGAAACACCATATATTTT CAWRQSSANSGNTIYF
NA TRBJ1-1 TRBV5-1 NA TGCGCCAGCAGCCAGAACACTGAAGCTTTCTTT CASSQNTEAFF
NA TRBJ2-1 TRBV5-1 TRBD1 TGCGCCAGCAGCACGGACAGGGGGTCGAGAAATGAGCAGTTCTTC CASSTDRGSRNEQFF
few TRBJ2-1 TRBV23-1 NA TGCGCCAGCACCCTCGGACAGACCTTCTACAATGAGCAGTTCTTC CASTLGQTFYNEQFF
few TRBJ2-3 TRBV19 TRBD2 TGTGCCAGTACCATAGGGCGACTAGCGGGAGGCAGCACAGATACGCAGTATTTT CASTIGRLAGGSTDTQYF
few TRBJ1-1 TRBV6-5 NA TGTGCCAGCAGTTACTTGTGGGGCGGCACTGAAGCTTTCTTT CASSYLWGGTEAFF
few TRBJ1-2 TRBV18 NA TGTGCCAGCTCACCACGGTCCCAGGCGACGGATGGCTACACCTTC CASSPRSQATDGYTF
few TRBJ2-1 TRBV18 TRBD2 TGTGCCAGCTCACCGGGACTAGCAGGTAGTGAGCAGTTCTTC CASSPGLAGSEQFF
few TRBJ2-1 TRBV7-6 NA TGTGCCAGCAGCTTCACCAGGGATAATGAGCAGTTCTTC CASSFTRDNEQFF
few TRBJ2-4 TRBV25-1 NA TGTGCCAGCAGTGAATCATCCAGTGGAGCCAAAAACATTCAGTACTTC CASSESSSGAKNIQYF
NA TRBJ1-6 TRBV2 NA TGTGCCAGCATGCCCCGAGAAGTGTCACCCCTCCACTTT CASMPREVSPLHF
few TRBJ2-3 TRBV18 NA TGTGCCAGCTCACCCCAAGGGGGCACAGATACGCAGTATTTT CASSPQGGTDTQYF
NA TRBJ1-2 TRBV14 TRBD1 TGTGCCAGCAGCCAAGAAGCGGGCAGGGGGTATGGCTACACCTTC CASSQEAGRGYGYTF
NA TRBJ1-5 TRBV27 NA TGTGCCAGCAGTTTATGGTCAGGGAATCAGCCCCAGCATTTT CASSLWSGNQPQHF
NA TRBJ2-1 TRBV5-1 NA TGCGCCAGCAGCTTAAGCGGATACAATGAGCAGTTCTTC CASSLSGYNEQFF
NA TRBJ2-5 TRBV5-1 TRBD2 TGCGCCAGCAGCTTCTCTCGGCTAGCGGAGCCCCAGTACTTC CASSFSRLAEPQYF
few TRBJ2-3 TRBV4-1 TRBD2 TGCGCCAGCAGCCGGATGCCAGCGGGAGGAGACACAGATACGCAGTATTTT CASSRMPAGGDTDTQYF
NA TRBJ1-1 TRBV4-1 NA TGCGCCAGCAGCCAAGGGACAGCGGCGAACACTGAAGCTTTCTTT CASSQGTAANTEAFF
NA TRBJ2-7 TRBV7-9 TRBD1 TGTGCCAGCAGCTTAGGACAGGGAATCTACGAGCAGTACTTC CASSLGQGIYEQYF
NA TRBJ2-5 TRBV6-1 NA TGTGCCAGCAGTGAAAGTACAGGAAGAGAGACCCAGTACTTC CASSESTGRETQYF
NA TRBJ1-1 TRBV20-1 NA TGCAGTGCAAGGACACAACTTGAAGCTTTCTTT CSARTQLEAFF
NA TRBJ2-5 TRBV30 TRBD2 TGTGCCTGTTCGGGACTAGCGGGAGTAGAGACCCAGTACTTC CACSGLAGVETQYF
few TRBJ1-1 TRBV6-1 TRBD1 TGTGCCAGCAGTGGATCCAGACAGGGGCGGGACACTGAAGCTTTCTTT CASSGSRQGRDTEAFF
few TRBJ2-1 TRBV29-1 TRBD2 TGCAGCGTGATAGCGGGAGGGCGATACAATGAGCAGTTCTTC CSVIAGGRYNEQFF
few TRBJ2-5 TRBV9 NA TGTGCCAGCAGCGTCGGGGGGCTCAGAGAGACCCAGTACTTC CASSVGGLRETQYF
few TRBJ2-7 TRBV30 NA TGTGCCTGGAGTGTAGATAGTTACGAGCAGTACTTC CAWSVDSYEQYF
NA TRBJ2-7 TRBV30 TRBD2 TGTGCCTGGAGAATCATCCGACTAGCGGGAGTCTACGAGCAGTACTTC CAWRIIRLAGVYEQYF
once TRBJ2-5 TRBV7-2 NA TGTGCCAGCAGCTCTCCGGACAGATCAGAGACCCAGTACTTC CASSSPDRSETQYF
NA TRBJ1-5 TRBV7-9 NA TGTGCCAGCAGCTCGACGCGGGGTAGCAATCAGCCCCAGCATTTT CASSSTRGSNQPQHF
NA TRBJ1-1 TRBV29-1 NA TGCAGCGTTGTCCTATCTGAAGCTTTCTTT CSVVLSEAFF
NA TRBJ1-1 TRBV10-3 TRBD1 TGTGCCATCAGTGATCCCGGGACAGGGGAGACCACTGAAGCTTTCTTT CAISDPGTGETTEAFF
NA TRBJ2-1 TRBV18 NA TGTGCCAGCTCACCCCCGAACGAGCGCAACAATGAGCAGTTCTTC CASSPPNERNNEQFF
NA TRBJ1-5 TRBV29-1 TRBD1 TGCAGCGGTCACTACAGGGGGCTATACCAGCATTTT CSGHYRGLYQHF
few TRBJ2-7 TRBV15 TRBD1 TGTGCCACCAGCAAGTCCAAGGGGACAGGGGAAGGCGAGCAGTACTTC CATSKSKGTGEGEQYF
NA TRBJ1-2 TRBV19 TRBD1 TGTGCCAGTAGGCGGACAGGTCGTGGCTACACCTTC CASRRTGRGYTF
NA TRBJ2-7 TRBV5-6 TRBD1 TGTGCCAGCAGTCGTCCGGGACAGACTACCTACGAGCAGTACTTC CASSRPGQTTYEQYF
few TRBJ1-1 TRBV30 NA TGTGCCTGGAGTGTCCAGGGGAACACTGAAGCTTTCTTT CAWSVQGNTEAFF
NA TRBJ2-1 TRBV6-1 TRBD2 TGTGCCAGCAGTGATAGTAGCGGCGGGAGACTGGGTAATGAGCAGTTCTTC CASSDSSGGRLGNEQFF
NA TRBJ1-2 TRBV11-2 NA TGTGCCAGCACCTCGGGAGGGCATGGCTATGGCTACACCTTC CASTSGGHGYGYTF
few TRBJ1-3 TRBV18 NA TGTGCCAGCTCCGCGGGCTCCTCTGGAAACACCATATATTTT CASSAGSSGNTIYF
NA TRBJ1-4 TRBV30 TRBD1 TGTGCCTGGAGTGACGGGACAGGGCAACGAAAACTGTTTTTT CAWSDGTGQRKLFF
NA TRBJ2-1 TRBV30 NA TGTGCCTGGAGTAGACGACTGGGGGCGGCCTACAATGAGCAGTTCTTC CAWSRRLGAAYNEQFF
few TRBJ1-1 TRBV9 NA TGTGCCAGCAGCGCCTTAGCAACGGGCACTGAAGCTTTCTTT CASSALATGTEAFF
NA TRBJ2-1 TRBV2 NA TGTGCCAGCAGTGAACCCGGACAGCCTAAGTACAATGAGCAGTTCTTC CASSEPGQPKYNEQFF
few TRBJ2-7 TRBV7-9 NA TGTGCCAGCAGCTTACCGGGCAGGGGGGACTACGAGCAGTACTTC CASSLPGRGDYEQYF
few TRBJ2-3 TRBV11-2 NA TGTGCCAGCAGCTTGGAGGGCCCCCCCGCTACGTGGTATTTT CASSLEGPPATWYF
few TRBJ1-2 TRBV7-8 NA TGTGCCAGCAGCTTAGAAGGAGCGGGGACGTGGAACTATGGCTACACCTTC CASSLEGAGTWNYGYTF
NA TRBJ2-2 TRBV7-2 TRBD2 TGTGCCAGCAGCCCGCCGGGACTAGGGCCTTCCGGGGAGCTGTTTTTT CASSPPGLGPSGELFF
NA TRBJ1-1 TRBV6-6 TRBD1 TGTGCCAGCAGTTACCCAAAACAGGGGGCGAGAACTGAAGCTTTCTTT CASSYPKQGARTEAFF
NA TRBJ2-1 TRBV5-1 NA TGCGCCAGCAGCCCTGACAATGAGCAGTTCTTC CASSPDNEQFF
NA TRBJ2-3 TRBV4-3 TRBD1 TGCGCCAGCAGCTCATGGACAGGGGGCTTTTCAGATACGCAGTATTTT CASSSWTGGFSDTQYF
NA TRBJ2-3 TRBV9 TRBD2 TGTGCCAGCAGCGTAGAGGGGAGGGAGCGCACAGATACGCAGTATTTT CASSVEGRERTDTQYF
few TRBJ2-5 TRBV7-2 TRBD2 TGTGCCAGCAGCTTCCCTAGCGGGGGTGAGACCCAGTACTTC CASSFPSGGETQYF
NA TRBJ2-1 TRBV27 TRBD2 TGTGCCAGCAGTCCGGGGGGTTCCTACAATGAGCAGTTCTTC CASSPGGSYNEQFF